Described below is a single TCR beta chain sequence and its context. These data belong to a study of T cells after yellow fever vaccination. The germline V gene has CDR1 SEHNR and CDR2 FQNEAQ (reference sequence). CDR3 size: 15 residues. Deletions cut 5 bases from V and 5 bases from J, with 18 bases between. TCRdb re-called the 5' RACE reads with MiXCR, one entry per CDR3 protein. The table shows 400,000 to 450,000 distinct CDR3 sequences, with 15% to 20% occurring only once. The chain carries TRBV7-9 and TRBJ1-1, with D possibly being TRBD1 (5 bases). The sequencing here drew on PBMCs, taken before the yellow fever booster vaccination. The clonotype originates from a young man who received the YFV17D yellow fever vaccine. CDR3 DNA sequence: TGTGCCAGCAGCGCTCGGTCCGGGGGGAAGACTGAAGCTTTCTTT. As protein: CASSARSGGKTEAFF.